The present T cell receptor (beta chain) was sequenced within a study of Ad26.COV2.S vaccination and SARS-CoV-2 variants. Background on the study: Enrollment placed the donor in the COV1001 Ad26.COV2.S trial arm.

TCRdb's copy holds only in-frame clones and misses some; the assay was immunoSEQ multiplex PCR. The sample includes 350,000 to 400,000 clones, approximately 90% of them seen just once. CDR1 SNHLY and CDR2 FYNNEI come from the germline V gene. The CDR3 spans 13 residues. V lost 6 bases and J lost 6, with 14 bases in between. The sample's treatment: some 20 received Ad26.COV2.S at low or high dose, single or two shots; 5 received placebo; per-sample allocation not given. Sampling was performed 63 days after the first vaccine or placebo injection. The sample was peripheral blood, taken in a trial of Ad26.COV2.S vaccine versus placebo. The chain joins TRBV2 to TRBJ1-1; D is uncertain. This clonotype was obtained from a person between 18 and 59 years old who received the Ad26.COV2.S COVID-19 vaccine or a placebo. The CDR3 sequence is CASRGSRIAEAFF. CDR3 sequence (DNA): TGTGCCAGCAGGGGATCTAGGATCGCTGAAGCTTTCTTT.